This TCR beta chain was retrieved from a study of blood T cell repertoires in COVID-19. Study at large: T cells, B-cell-depleted T cells, or PBMCs provided the cDNA or gDNA that served as material.

This clone was observed once. The CDR3 is 14 residues long. Per germline, CDR1 SGHVS and CDR2 FNYEAQ. V was cut by 5 bases and J by 4 bases, with 12 bases left in between. Allocation to cohorts depended on clinical history reported by the participants. What the recovered Cohort 3 donors had was two negative PCRs, clearance, or symptom resolution. The authors' processing: Reference gene primers were amplified, and this amplification served to estimate nucleated cell counts. Libraries were prepared by immunoSEQ multiplex PCR; TCRdb keeps only in-frame clonotypes and omits some of them. The DNA gave D and trimming, while V, J and clone size come from that table. The table has fewer than 350,000 clones, approximately 83% seen once.

Sequences were obtained from PBMCs or T cells enriched from blood (not recorded which). The receptor was isolated from a man aged 30 to 45 who had recovered from COVID-19. This sequence joins TRBV7-6 and TRBJ1-3, with D possibly being TRBD1 (6 bases). The CDR3 region has the DNA TGTGCCAGCAGCGTCGGGGGGCAAGGAAACACCATATATTTT. Translated, it gives CASSVGGQGNTIYF.